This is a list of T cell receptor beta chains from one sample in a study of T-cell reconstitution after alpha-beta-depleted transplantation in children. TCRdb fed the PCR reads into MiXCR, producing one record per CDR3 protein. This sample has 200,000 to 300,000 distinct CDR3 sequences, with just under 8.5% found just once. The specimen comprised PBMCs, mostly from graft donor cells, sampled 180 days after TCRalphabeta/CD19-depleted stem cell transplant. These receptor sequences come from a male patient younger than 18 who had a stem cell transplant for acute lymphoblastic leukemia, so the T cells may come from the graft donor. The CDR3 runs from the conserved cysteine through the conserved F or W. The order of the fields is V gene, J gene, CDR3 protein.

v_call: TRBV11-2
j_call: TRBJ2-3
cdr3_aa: CASSSRWGFTDTQYF

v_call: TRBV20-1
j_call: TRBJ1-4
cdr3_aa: CSAREGEGAYRKKQLFF

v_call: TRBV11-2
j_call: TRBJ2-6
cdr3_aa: CASSFRQGRSSGANVLTF

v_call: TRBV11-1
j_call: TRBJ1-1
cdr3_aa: CASSLAPTAWAFF

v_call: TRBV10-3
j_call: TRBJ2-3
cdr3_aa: CAISTGQGDTQYF

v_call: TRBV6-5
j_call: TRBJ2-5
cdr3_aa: CASSYNGDEETQYF

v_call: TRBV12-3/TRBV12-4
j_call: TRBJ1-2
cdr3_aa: CASSPRTGVGYTF

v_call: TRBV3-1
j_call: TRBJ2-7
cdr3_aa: CASSQVTLDRDEYEQYF

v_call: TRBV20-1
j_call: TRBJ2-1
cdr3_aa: CSAISAGGYNEQFF

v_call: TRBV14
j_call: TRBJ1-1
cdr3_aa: CASSTLLRGTEAFF

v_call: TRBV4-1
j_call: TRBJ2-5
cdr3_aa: CASSQSLAGGPGQYF

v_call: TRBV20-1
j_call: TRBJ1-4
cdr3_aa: CSACRDSGNEKLFF

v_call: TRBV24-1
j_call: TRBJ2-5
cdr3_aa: CATSEGGGSQETQYF

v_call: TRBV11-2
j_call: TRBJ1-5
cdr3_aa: CASSLWAGANQPQHF

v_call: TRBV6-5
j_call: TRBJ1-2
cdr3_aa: CASSYSGTGLAYGYTF

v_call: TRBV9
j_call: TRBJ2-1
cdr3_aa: CASSLGQGSYNEQFF

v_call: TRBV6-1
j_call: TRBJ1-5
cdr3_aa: CATIGLRQPQHF

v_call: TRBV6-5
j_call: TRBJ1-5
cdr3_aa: CASNSQNRVPNQPQHF

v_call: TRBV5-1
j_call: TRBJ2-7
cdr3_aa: CASSLRKDPDEQYF

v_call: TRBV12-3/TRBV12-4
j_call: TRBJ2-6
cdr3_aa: CASSDRAAGANVLTF

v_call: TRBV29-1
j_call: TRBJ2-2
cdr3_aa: CSVESGELFF

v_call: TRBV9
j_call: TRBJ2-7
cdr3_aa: CASSVAWDYEQYF

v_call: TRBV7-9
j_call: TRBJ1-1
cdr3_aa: CASSPQPF

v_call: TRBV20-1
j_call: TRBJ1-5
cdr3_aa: CSAGGQGGVWGYSNQPQHF

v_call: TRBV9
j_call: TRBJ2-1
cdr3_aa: CASSLRYEGGPSYNEQFF

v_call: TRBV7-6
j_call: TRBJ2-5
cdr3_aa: CASSRVARNGQETQYF

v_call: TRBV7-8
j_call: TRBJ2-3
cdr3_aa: CASSFPPVWASTDTQYF

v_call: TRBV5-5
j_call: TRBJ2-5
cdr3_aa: CASRIAGQETQYF

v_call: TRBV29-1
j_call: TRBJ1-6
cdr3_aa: CSVEIGTSSPLHF

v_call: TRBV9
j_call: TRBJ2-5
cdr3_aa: CASSVAQGARETQYF

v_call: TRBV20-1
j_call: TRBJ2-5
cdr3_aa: CSARPGGLQETQYF

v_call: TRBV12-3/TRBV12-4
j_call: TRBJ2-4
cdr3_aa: CASSFGHPGSGNIQYF

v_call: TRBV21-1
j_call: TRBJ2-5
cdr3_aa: CASSDRRETQYF

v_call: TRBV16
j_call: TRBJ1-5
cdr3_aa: CASSPRDSRQPQHF

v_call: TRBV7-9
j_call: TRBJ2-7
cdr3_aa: CASSPAAPPGNPYEQYF

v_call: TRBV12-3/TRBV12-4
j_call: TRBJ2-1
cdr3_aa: CASSYRGLNNEQFF

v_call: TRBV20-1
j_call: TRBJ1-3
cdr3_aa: CSASDVDRSVGNTIYF

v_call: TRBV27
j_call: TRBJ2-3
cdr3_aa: CASSPKSTDTQYF

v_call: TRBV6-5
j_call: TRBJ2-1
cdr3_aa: CASSYGRLAGGEQFF

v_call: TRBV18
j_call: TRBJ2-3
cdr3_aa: CASSLIGLAGGADTQYF

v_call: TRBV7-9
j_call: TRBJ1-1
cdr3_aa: CASSLAGGQGTEAFF

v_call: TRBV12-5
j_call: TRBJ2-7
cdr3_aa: CASGLGRAVYEQYF

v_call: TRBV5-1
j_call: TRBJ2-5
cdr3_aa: CASSWAVIGDLGTQYF

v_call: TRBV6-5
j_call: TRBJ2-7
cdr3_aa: CAIMGGGNEQYF

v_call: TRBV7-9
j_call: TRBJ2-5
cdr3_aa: CASSLGQYF

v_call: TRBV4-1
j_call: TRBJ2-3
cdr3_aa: CASRRQAAGDADTQYF

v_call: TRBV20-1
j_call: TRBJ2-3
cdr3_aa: CSASPSGGAITQYF

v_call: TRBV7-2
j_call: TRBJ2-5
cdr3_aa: CASSWSGVEETQYF

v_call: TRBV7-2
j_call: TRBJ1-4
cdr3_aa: CASSLARARASNEKLFF

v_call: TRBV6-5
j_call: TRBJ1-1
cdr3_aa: CASSYSGQGKNTEAFF

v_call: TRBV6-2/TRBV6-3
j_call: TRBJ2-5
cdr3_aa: CASSPRQGLKTQYF

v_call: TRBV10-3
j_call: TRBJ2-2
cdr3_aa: CAIKGTGELFF

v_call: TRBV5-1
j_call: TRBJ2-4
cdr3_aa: CASSLDFGVNIQYF

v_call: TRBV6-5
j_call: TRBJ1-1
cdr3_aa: CASSYETGGWTEAFF

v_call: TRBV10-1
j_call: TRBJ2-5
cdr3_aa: CASSVGLAGQETQYF

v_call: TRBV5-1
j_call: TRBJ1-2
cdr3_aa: CASSLEGTVNYGYTF